Following are 14 T cell receptor beta chains from one sample sequenced in a study of regulatory T cells in long-lasting Graves disease. The authors built TCR beta libraries using iRepertoire HTBI primers and Arm-PCR of CDR3 regions. TCRdb reprocessed the multiplex PCR reads via MiXCR and lists one record per CDR3 protein. The sample shows about 400,000 distinct CDR3 sequences, around 20% of them seen only once. Time point here: persistent/refractory GD, antithyroid drugs over 5 years with positive TRAb. Extracted RNA from PBMCs served as the source of the TCR library. The sequencing used peripheral blood mononuclear cells (PBMCs), collected when the disease was refractory, from a patient treated with antithyroid drugs. The receptors originated from a female donor with Graves disease.

The J gene is TRBJ1-2, the V gene TRBV29-1; 10 bases line up with TRBD1. Germline CDR1 SQVTM, CDR2 ANQGSEA. The CDR3 extends over 14 amino acids. V lost 6 bases and J lost 4; bases outside the gene matches: 8. This chain's CDR3 is CSVIDRGRSYGYTF. The DNA for the CDR3 is TGCAGCGTGATAGACAGGGGGCGCTCCTATGGCTACACCTTC.

This clonotype was counted at least ten times. J is TRBJ1-1 and V is TRBV6-1, with no clear D. CDR3 length: 13 amino acids. V was cut by 5 bases and J by 1 base, with 8 bases left in between. Germline lookup yields CDR1 MNHNS and CDR2 SASEGT. CDR3 sequence (DNA): TGTGCCAGCAGTCAGACCCAGAACACTGAAGCTTTCTTT. Residues: CASSQTQNTEAFF.

The J gene is TRBJ1-1, the V gene TRBV28; D may be TRBD1 (6 bases). V was shortened by 8 bases and J by 4 bases, with 11 bases between the two germline ends. Germline CDR1 is MDHEN and CDR2 is SYDVKM. The CDR3 runs to 12 residues. CDR3 sequence (DNA): TGTGCCAGCTTCCAGGGGTTCACTGAAGCTTTCTTT. It specifies CASFQGFTEAFF.

This clonotype was picked up a small number of times. This chain uses TRBV7-2 with TRBJ2-1, with TRBD2 matching over 8 bases. V dropped 5 bases and J dropped 0; count of bases not matched to a gene: 3. CDR3 length: 15 residues. Germline V gives CDR1 SGHTA, CDR2 FQGNSA. DNA for the CDR3: TGTGCCAGCAGCCCCCGGGGGGGCTCCTACAATGAGCAGTTCTTC. This codes for CASSPRGGSYNEQFF.

Only a few counts were recorded for this clonotype. This rearrangement joins TRBV4-3 to TRBJ1-6; D unclear. The CDR3 consists of 15 residues. Trimming shortened V by 3 bases and J by 4 bases, and 10 bases separated the two germline ends. Germline CDR1 and CDR2: LGHNA and YSLEER. The CDR3 reads CASSQESTYNSPLHF. The CDR3 DNA follows: TGCGCCAGCAGCCAGGAATCAACTTATAATTCACCCCTCCACTTT.

This clonotype was seen many times. This chain links TRBV12-5 with TRBJ2-5; D perhaps matches TRBD1 (6 bases). In germline, CDR1 is LGHNT, CDR2 FRNRAP. The CDR3 totals 15 residues. V dropped 6 bases and J dropped 1 base, with 15 bases sitting between them. The CDR3 DNA is TGTGCTAGTGGCCCGGGACAAGGGACCCAAGAGACCCAGTACTTC. Translation: CASGPGQGTQETQYF.

Ten or more counts support this clonotype. The V gene is TRBV2, the J gene TRBJ2-7; no reliable D call. Germline V CDR1 and CDR2: SNHLY, FYNNEI. V was pared by 1 base and J by 5 bases, with 15 bases between. This CDR3 region has 15 residues. In DNA, the CDR3 is TGTGCCAGCAGTGAAGGTATGATCCTAGTGGACGAGCAGTACTTC. Protein product: CASSEGMILVDEQYF.

This chain joins TRBV27 and TRBJ2-3; 7 nucleotides line up with TRBD2. The V segment lost 6 bases and the J segment 6 bases; nucleotides outside the gene matches: 24. The length of the CDR3 is 19 residues. The germline CDR1 and CDR2 sequences are MNHEY and SMNVEV (reference sequence). In nucleotides, the CDR3 is TGTGCCAGCAGGACCGTTAGCTGGGGGGAGGGCCCCCCAGAGGATACGCAGTATTTT. This gives the protein CASRTVSWGEGPPEDTQYF.

This clonotype was counted at least ten times. The CDR3: CASSFRTGPVGSTEAFF. For the CDR3, the DNA is TGTGCCAGCAGTTTCAGGACAGGACCCGTGGGTAGCACTGAAGCTTTCTTT. This chain joins TRBV27 and TRBJ1-1; 7 positions match TRBD1. Germline values: CDR1 MNHEY, CDR2 SMNVEV (reference sequence). Trimming took 3 bases from V and 4 from J; bases not matched to a gene: 14. The CDR3 has 17 residues.

This clonotype was found a few times. The chain couples TRBV20-1 to TRBJ2-5; weak D call: TRBD2 (6 bases). TRBJ2-1 matches the DNA end more closely, so the J call is doubtful. The CDR3 extends over 13 amino acids. The V gene's germline CDR1 is DFQATT and CDR2 SNEGSKA (reference sequence). In DNA form, the CDR3 reads TGCAGTGCTTTATACGGGACTCTCAATGAGCAGTTCTTC. Its protein is CSALYGTLNEQFF.

This clonotype was seen a few times. The chain recombines TRBV13 with TRBJ2-2; the match to TRBD1 covers 8 bases. V lost 5 bases to trimming and J lost 7 bases; unmatched junction nucleotides: 6. This CDR3 is 14 amino acids long. Germline V gives CDR1 PRHDT, CDR2 FYEKMQ (reference sequence). Here the CDR3 DNA reads TGTGCCAGCAGCCATGTCACAGGGGGCGGGGAGCTGTTTTTT. Encoded protein: CASSHVTGGGELFF.

This clonotype was picked up a small number of times. The chain joins TRBV7-9 to TRBJ1-6; 8 nucleotides match TRBD1. V lost 5 bases, J lost 5 bases, and 8 bases stayed unmatched. Germline loops: CDR1 SEHNR, CDR2 FQNEAQ (reference sequence). The CDR3 is 16 residues long. For the CDR3, the DNA is TGTGCCAGCAGCGGTCACCCGACAGGGGATAATTCACCCCTCCACTTT. It codes for CASSGHPTGDNSPLHF.

V is TRBV6-5 and J is TRBJ2-5, with TRBD2 identical over 12 bases. This CDR3 has 16 amino acids. The V and J ends lost 4 bases and 5 bases, in that order; junction bases with no gene match: 8. Germline V CDR1 and CDR2: MNHEY, SVGAGI. For the CDR3, the DNA is TGTGCCAGCAGTTTCTCTAGCGGGAGGGCCCTCGAGACCCAGTACTTC. Translated, it gives CASSFSSGRALETQYF.

In its sample, this clonotype was seen a few times. The chain links TRBV11-2 to TRBJ2-4; 10 bases map to TRBD1. Per germline, CDR1 SGHAT and CDR2 FQNNGV. The CDR3 loop spans 16 amino acids. V shed 5 bases and J 7 bases; nucleotides not matched to a gene: 11. The CDR3 DNA reads TGTGCCAGCAGCCCCTCCCTGGGACAGGGGATGAACATTCAGTACTTC. Translating gives CASSPSLGQGMNIQYF.